The rows below give T cell receptor beta chains drawn from one sample of a study of a mutant IDH1 vaccine in newly diagnosed glioma. Only in-frame clones appear in the TCRdb table, and some are missing; sequencing was by immunoSEQ multiplex PCR. Among some 59,000 clones, about nine tenths were seen once, and the ten largest hold around 1.9%. Their antigens remain unidentified. Sequencing was performed on PBMCs, taken from a glioma patient whose treatment included an IDH1 peptide vaccine. The receptors derive from a man aged 40-50 years with glioma. The CDR3 runs from the conserved cysteine through the conserved F or W. D genes are given only for firm matches. Clone size is stated in some rows and not others, as once, few, many or a class when expanded.

clone size	J gene	D gene	V gene	CDR3 length	CDR3 protein	CDR3 DNA
-	TRBJ1-2	TRBD1	TRBV9	13	CASSVGGTVGYTF	TGTGCCAGCAGCGTAGGCGGGACAGTCGGCTACACCTTC
-	TRBJ1-1	TRBD1	TRBV28	15	CASSGWTGGLTEAFF	TGTGCCAGCAGCGGTTGGACAGGGGGCTTGACTGAAGCTTTCTTT
-	TRBJ2-7	TRBD2	TRBV19	15	CASSIDRGGSYEQYF	TGTGCCAGTAGTATAGACCGCGGGGGCTCCTACGAGCAGTACTTC
-	TRBJ2-7	TRBD2	TRBV5-1	16	CASSFYVASGSYEQYF	TGCGCCAGCAGCTTCTACGTCGCTAGCGGATCCTACGAGCAGTACTTC
-	TRBJ2-2	-	TRBV10-3	11	CAARENGELFF	TGTGCCGCCAGGGAGAACGGGGAGCTGTTTTTT
-	TRBJ2-1	TRBD1	TRBV19	14	CASTPDRVYNEQFF	TGTGCCAGTACCCCGGACAGGGTCTACAATGAGCAGTTCTTC
-	TRBJ2-7	TRBD1	TRBV2	14	CASREGQGVYEQYF	TGTGCCAGCAGAGAAGGACAGGGCGTCTACGAGCAGTACTTC
-	TRBJ1-2	TRBD1	TRBV7-3	14	CASSPGQTPGGYTF	TGTGCCAGCAGTCCGGGACAGACCCCGGGGGGCTACACCTTC
-	TRBJ1-5	TRBD1	TRBV5-1	16	CASSWGTGGSNQPQHF	TGCGCCAGCAGCTGGGGGACAGGAGGAAGCAATCAGCCCCAGCATTTT
-	TRBJ1-5	TRBD1	TRBV30	12	CEKQGAEQPQHF	TGTGAAAAACAGGGGGCAGAGCAGCCCCAGCATTTT
once	TRBJ1-4	-	TRBV7-9	17	CASSLEGAFTTNEKLFF	TGTGCCAGCAGCTTAGAAGGGGCATTTACAACTAATGAAAAACTGTTTTTT
-	TRBJ1-5	-	TRBV6-6	14	CASSYDRNNQPQHF	TGTGCCAGCAGTTACGACAGGAACAATCAGCCCCAGCATTTT
-	TRBJ2-6	TRBD1	TRBV19	17	CASSIETGGSGANVLTF	TGTGCCAGTAGTATAGAAACAGGGGGCTCTGGGGCCAACGTCCTGACTTTC
-	TRBJ1-2	-	TRBV13	12	CASKEANYGYTF	TGTGCCAGCAAGGAAGCTAACTATGGCTACACCTTC
-	TRBJ1-2	-	TRBV7-2	16	CASSLEAQAGGYGYTF	TGTGCCAGCAGCTTAGAGGCACAGGCCGGGGGGTATGGCTACACCTTC
-	TRBJ1-4	TRBD1	TRBV5-5	16	CASSPDRGRVDEKLFF	TGTGCCAGCAGTCCGGACAGGGGGCGGGTGGATGAAAAACTGTTTTTT
-	TRBJ1-5	-	TRBV6-1	14	CASSERQLYQPQHF	TGTGCCAGCAGTGAGCGACAGCTGTATCAGCCCCAGCATTTT
-	TRBJ2-5	-	TRBV5-1	16	CASSTTVLRGQETQYF	TGCGCCAGCAGCACAACGGTCCTCCGGGGACAAGAGACCCAGTACTTC
-	TRBJ2-1	-	TRBV5-1	16	CASSAARDSTDNEQFF	TGCGCCAGCAGCGCGGCCCGGGACTCAACCGACAATGAGCAGTTCTTC
once	TRBJ2-1	-	TRBV29-1	14	CSATNGAVYNEQFF	TGCAGCGCTACGAATGGGGCAGTGTACAATGAGCAGTTCTTC